This entry lists 11 T cell receptor beta chains sequenced from one sample in a study of control samples from healthy donors and cancer patients. Assay: immunoSEQ multiplex PCR; the TCRdb copy retains only in-frame clones and omits some. The data contain approximately 94,000 clones, roughly nine tenths of them singletons. The sample consisted of blood. These receptors originate from a woman in her twenties or thirties in good health.

This clone has just one count. The chain recombines TRBV7-7 with TRBJ1-1; D call uncertain. The CDR3 is made up of 18 amino acids. The V end lost 3 bases, the J end lost 5 bases, and 25 bases lay between the germline ends. Germline loops: CDR1 SSHAT, CDR2 FNYEAQ (reference sequence). The CDR3, as DNA: TGTGCCAGCAGCTTTCAGCGGAGGATCGAGGTAGAAGGGACTGAAGCTTTCTTT. Its protein is CASSFQRRIEVEGTEAFF.

The chain carries TRBV5-1 and TRBJ1-4; D is possibly TRBD1 (5 bases). The germline V gene has CDR1 SGHRS and CDR2 YFSETQ. V was clipped by 4 bases and J by 3 bases, with 10 bases between them. This CDR3 is 14 amino acids long. CDR3 protein: CASSASGANEKLFF. The CDR3 DNA follows: TGCGCCAGCAGCGCCTCGGGGGCTAATGAAAAACTGTTTTTT.

V gene TRBV19 combines with J gene TRBJ2-1; 12 nucleotides match TRBD2. V gave up 2 bases and J gave up 2 bases; unmatched junction bases: 22. CDR1 and CDR2 from the germline V gene are LNHDA and SQIVND (reference sequence). The length of the CDR3 is 23 residues. In DNA, the CDR3 is TGTGCCAGTAGTATAACGGCTAGCGGGAGGGCCTCCCAGGTTCCCCCCGCCTACAATGAGCAGTTCTTC. It codes for CASSITASGRASQVPPAYNEQFF.

The genes are TRBV5-1 and TRBJ2-2; D is possibly TRBD1 (7 bases). There are 15 residues in the CDR3. In germline, CDR1 is SGHRS, CDR2 YFSETQ. Trimming left V 0 bases short and J 5 bases short, with 11 bases between. Written as DNA, the CDR3 is TGCGCCAGCAGCTTGGCCGCAGGGGGGACCGGGGAGCTGTTTTTT. It yields the protein CASSLAAGGTGELFF.

V and J are TRBV27 and TRBJ2-1; D unresolved. V was trimmed by 5 bases and J by 6 bases, leaving 20 bases between them. Germline V gene data show CDR1 as MNHEY and CDR2 as SMNVEV (reference sequence). CDR3 size: 16 residues. The CDR3 DNA reads TGTGCCAGCAGTCATTGGACCAACCAGGAAATCAATGAGCAGTTCTTC. It is translated as CASSHWTNQEINEQFF.

The chain joins TRBV27 to TRBJ1-2, with 7 bases that match TRBD1. The CDR3 covers 14 residues. The junction had 7 bases not matched to a gene; V was cut back by 6 bases and J by 3 bases. Germline V gives CDR1 MNHEY, CDR2 SMNVEV (reference sequence). The CDR3 is CASRKTGRDYGYTF. In nucleotides, the CDR3 is TGTGCCAGCAGAAAGACAGGGAGAGACTATGGCTACACCTTC.

This clone has only one observation. The chain employs TRBV29-1 and TRBJ1-2, with a tentative D call TRBD1 (6 bases). V gave up 2 bases and J gave up 8 bases, with 21 bases separating them. The CDR3 is made up of 15 amino acids. CDR1 is SQVTM and CDR2 is ANQGSEA in the germline V gene. CDR3 protein: CSVETGTPRTGGYTF. The DNA for the CDR3 is TGCAGCGTTGAAACCGGGACACCAAGAACGGGGGGCTACACCTTC.

The V gene is TRBV5-1, the J gene TRBJ2-3; D remains ambiguous. The CDR3 contains 13 residues. CDR1 is SGHRS and CDR2 is YFSETQ in the germline V gene. The ends were cut back, 5 bases at V and 5 bases at J, with 12 bases in the middle. In DNA, the CDR3 is TGCGCCAGCAGGCCTGCTCCCCGAGATACGCAGTATTTT. Translating gives CASRPAPRDTQYF.

V is TRBV15 and J is TRBJ1-5, with D tentatively TRBD1 (6 bases). The CDR3 runs 13 residues. The ends were cut back, 1 base at V and 6 bases at J, with 7 bases in the middle. Germline loops: CDR1 LNHNV, CDR2 YYDKDF (reference sequence). CDR3 in amino acids: CATSRAQGQPQHF. CDR3 DNA: TGTGCCACCAGCAGAGCACAGGGTCAGCCCCAGCATTTT.

The rearrangement joins TRBV19 to TRBJ1-5; D might be TRBD1 (5 bases). CDR3 size: 15 residues. Germline V lookup: CDR1 LNHDA, CDR2 SQIVND (reference sequence). V gave up 4 bases and J gave up 1 base, with 11 bases separating them. CDR3 residues: CASSTTWDSNQPQHF. In nucleotides, the CDR3 is TGTGCCAGTAGTACCACCTGGGACAGCAATCAGCCCCAGCATTTT.

The chain recombines TRBV29-1 with TRBJ1-1; 7 bases are shared with TRBD1. CDR1 and CDR2 from the germline V gene are SQVTM and ANQGSEA. This CDR3 is built from 13 residues. The ends lost 6 bases at V and 0 bases at J; junction bases unmatched: 4. This CDR3 reads CSVGQHLNTEAFF. In nucleotides, the CDR3 is TGCAGCGTGGGACAGCACCTGAACACTGAAGCTTTCTTT.